This TCR beta chain derives from a study of a mutant IDH1 vaccine in newly diagnosed glioma. As for the study in general: Previous treatment comprised radiotherapy, temozolomide, or both, mostly both. Scheduled at week 35, visit V12 preceded visit V13, held at week 47. Overall study findings and caveats: There seemed to be no relation between pseudoprogression and changes in top peripheral T cell clonotypes.

About this clone: Its antigen is not identified.

The time point: week 47, end of study. Topical imiquimod accompanied each vaccine dose, which consisted of 300 ug of mutant IDH1 20-mer peptide. This CDR3 spans 15 amino acids. Germline V gene sequence: CDR1 LGHNA, CDR2 YNFKEQ. The V gene end was trimmed by 2 bases and the J gene end by 6 bases; junction bases not matched to a gene: 2. Clones were read by immunoSEQ multiplex PCR, and TCRdb kept only the in-frame ones, dropping some. The sample records about 94,000 clones, under 90% being singletons. This material consisted of PBMCs, taken from a glioma patient whose treatment included an IDH1 peptide vaccine. This clonotype was sampled from a woman aged 45-65 years with glioma. The rearrangement joins TRBV4-2 to TRBJ2-1; 12 bases line up with TRBD2. The CDR3 sequence: CASSQRGLAGNEQFF. CDR3 in DNA: TGTGCCAGCAGCCAACGGGGACTAGCGGGCAATGAGCAGTTCTTC.